This entry features one T cell receptor beta chain sequence. Many counts were recorded for this clonotype. The antigen it recognizes is unknown. No base-level quality is on record; no much larger clone is a single base apart. Unique molecular identifier barcodes were built into the libraries and used for clonotype quantification. Qiagen AllPrep DNA/RNA Micro kits were used to isolate total RNA, and an Agilent TapeStation was used to check RNA quality. TCR beta libraries were built by 5' RACE: cDNA synthesis followed by two PCR steps using TCR beta constant-region gene-specific primers. TCR beta libraries were sequenced on an Illumina MiSeq platform. Per the authors' processing: Reads were processed with MIGEC, MiXCR and VDJtools. Clonotype frequency was computed as the clonotype's share of unique molecular identifiers among all unique molecular identifiers in the sample. Nonfunctional TRBV genes classified in IMGT as pseudogenes or open reading frames, such as TRBV1, TRBV12-1 and TRBV21, were excluded. TCRdb reprocessed the public reads (quality trimming at Q25 with fastp, clone calling with MiXCR) and kept in-frame beta chains. Each record represents a unique CDR3 protein, reported with the most common genes and DNA among its rows. TCRdb, not the original authors, processed these V and J calls. The sample contains 20,000 to 25,000 distinct CDR3 sequences, around 2% of them found a single time. The ten largest account for about 5% of the sample.

The intended sense of this specimen's treatment or condition label: alpha-V12: anti-TRBV12 scFv linked to anti-CD3 scFv. T cells were expanded from blood mononuclear cells for roughly 3 days using either anti-CD3 antibody OKT3 or CD3/CD28 Dynabeads. The anti-TRBV12 bispecific sample was derived from a coculture of Jurkat leukemia cells with normal T cells and was compared against an anti-CD19 bispecific control coculture. The expanded T cells were grown in RPMI 1640 containing approximately 10% fetal bovine serum, recombinant human IL-2 (100 IU/ml) and IL-7 (approximately 5 ng/ml). Each coculture contained about 50,000 normal T cells, about 50,000 target cells and bispecific antibody in approximately 100 ul and was incubated for about 16 hours at 37 degrees C. Every bispecific antibody was made of two single-chain variable fragments, expressed in a single-chain diabody format carrying a His tag. Healthy human donors supplied the effector T cells, with peripheral blood mononuclear cells isolated from leukapheresis samples using Ficoll density gradient centrifugation.

A distance of 8 bases separates the germline ends of V and J, which lose 4 bases and 1 base respectively. Taken from the germline V gene, the CDR1 and CDR2 loops are SGDLS and YYNGEE. The CDR3 numbers 13 residues from cysteine through phenylalanine. The kept DNA is CDR3 alone, 39 bases in frame from the first base. These data belong to a study of beta chain bispecific antibodies for T cell cancers (dated by TCRdb to about 2021). Broadly, across the study: After T cells from healthy donors were cocultured with bispecific antibodies and T cell leukemia lines, the researchers used TRBV sequencing of the cells that survived to measure how much each TRBV family was depleted. Surface TRBV12 (TRBV12-3) was expressed on Jurkat cells, and surface TRBV5-5 was expressed on HPB-ALL cells.

Broad study findings and their caveats: Compared with anti-CD19, anti-TRBV12 exposure reduced the TRBV12-3 share of total TRBV signal by roughly 99%; TRBV12-4 fell approximately 36%, not significantly. Cross-reactivity of the anti-TRBV5-5 antibody with TRBV5-6 was attributed to high sequence similarity between the two genes. Except for the targeted genes and closely related genes, all other TRBV family members appeared to be unaffected by the TRBV-directed bispecific antibodies. Every sequenced sample contained a mix of leukemia cell line cells and normal T cells, and most targeted TRBV signal came from the leukemia cells rather than from the normal T cells.

This TCR was recovered from a human donor in good health. Some clones in this sample may be carry-over from other donors' samples. The input for sequencing was healthy donor T cells cultured with leukemia cells, taken from a culture containing a bispecific antibody targeting TCR Vbeta12. The rearrangement joined TRBV9 to TRBJ1-1; the D gene is unclear. The nucleotide sequence reads TGTGCCAGCAGCCGGGAGTCGAACACTGAAGCTTTCTTT. Its translation is CASSRESNTEAFF.